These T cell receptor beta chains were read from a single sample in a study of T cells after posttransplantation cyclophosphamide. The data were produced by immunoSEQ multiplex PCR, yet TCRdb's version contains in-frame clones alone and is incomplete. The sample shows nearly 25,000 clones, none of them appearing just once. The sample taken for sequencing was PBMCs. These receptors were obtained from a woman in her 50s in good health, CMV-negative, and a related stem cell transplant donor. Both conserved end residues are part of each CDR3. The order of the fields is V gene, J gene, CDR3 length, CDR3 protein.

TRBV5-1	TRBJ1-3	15	CASSFRGTAGNTIYF
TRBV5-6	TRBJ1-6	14	CASTSGQGLAPLHF
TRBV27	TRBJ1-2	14	CASSPLRRDYGYTF
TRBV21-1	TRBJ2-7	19	CAPILGDHLGTATRDEQYF
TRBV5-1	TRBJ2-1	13	CASSLSGVGEQFF
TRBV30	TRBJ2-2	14	CAWRGDRNTGELFF
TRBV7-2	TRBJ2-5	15	CASSLSSGGQETQYF
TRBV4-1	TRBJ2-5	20	CASSQDSGASGGAIEETQYF
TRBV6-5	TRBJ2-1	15	CASSYSSGSVGEQFF
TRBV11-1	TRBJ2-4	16	CASSEAGQGAKNIQYF
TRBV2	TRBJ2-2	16	CASSENSGGYTGELFF
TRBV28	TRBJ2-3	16	CASSPLDRGGTDTQYF
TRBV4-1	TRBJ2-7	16	CASSHITSASSYEQYF
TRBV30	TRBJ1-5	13	CAWGGQGGQPQHF
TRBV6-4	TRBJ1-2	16	CASSQTRETGSYGYTF
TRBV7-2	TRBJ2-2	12	CASSKRVGELFF
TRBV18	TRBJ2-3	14	CASSQGQNTDTQYF
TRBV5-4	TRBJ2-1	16	CASSLPEATTRNEQFF
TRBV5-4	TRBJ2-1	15	CASSSWTSGTNEQFF
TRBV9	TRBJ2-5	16	CASSALAGGPGETQYF
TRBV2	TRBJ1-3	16	CASSDRHQISGNTIYF
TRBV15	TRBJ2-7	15	CATSRDRTGGFEQYF
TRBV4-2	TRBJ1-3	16	CASSQVQGASGNTIYF
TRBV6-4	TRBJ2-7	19	CASSDSAGLADEGAYEQYF
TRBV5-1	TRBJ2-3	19	CASHTGLAGASSSTDTQYF
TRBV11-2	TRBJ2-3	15	CASSPGTSGADTQYF
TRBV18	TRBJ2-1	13	CASSQTGGNEQFF
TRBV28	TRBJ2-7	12	CASSLTGYEQYF
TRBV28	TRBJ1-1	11	CASSFTIEAFF
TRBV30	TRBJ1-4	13	CAWSSRVGEKLFF
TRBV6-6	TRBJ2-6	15	CASSPGYRGANVLTF
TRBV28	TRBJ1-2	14	CASSSGVQYYGYTF
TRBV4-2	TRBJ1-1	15	CASSLEEGASTEAFF
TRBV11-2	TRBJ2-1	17	CASSLWLGLRSYNEQFF
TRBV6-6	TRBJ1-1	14	CASIKTGTNTEAFF
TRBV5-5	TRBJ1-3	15	CASSLIQGTGNTIYF
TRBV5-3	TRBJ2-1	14	CARSPTSGHNEQFF